Shown below are 30 T cell receptor beta chains from a single sample sequenced in a study of Graves' ophthalmopathy and Graves' hyperthyroidism. Amplification of TCR beta CDR3 regions used RNA transcripts. RT-PCR was first run with HTBI primers, then multiplex PCR in a second round. In TCRdb, the multiplex PCR reads were re-called with MiXCR into one record per CDR3 protein. The sample contains roughly 1.1 million distinct CDR3 sequences, less than 45% of which appear only once. The source material was peripheral blood or thyroid tissue (not recorded which). The receptors shown here come from an adult man with Graves' hyperthyroidism.

With respect to this clonotype: At one boundary the junction diverges from the germline segment, which might be a read error. The CDR3 DNA follows: TGTGCCACCGCCCGCGGCAGCACAGAAAACACTGAAGCTTCCTTT. Its translation is CATARGSTENTEASF. The rearrangement links TRBV15 to TRBJ1-1, with unresolved D. This CDR3 contains 15 residues. Per the germline V gene, CDR1 is LNHNV and CDR2 is YYDKDF (reference sequence).

This chain connects TRBV19 to TRBJ2-6; the D is unclear. CDR1 and CDR2 (germline): LNHDA, SQIVND (reference sequence). The CDR3 has 16 residues. The V gene lost 7 bases and the J gene lost 0 bases, with 13 bases spanning the gap. DNA for the CDR3: TGTGCCAGTACCAAGGGTCAGTACTCTGGGGCCAACGTCCTGACTTTC. It encodes CASTKGQYSGANVLTF.

Details on this clonotype: This could be a read error, since a much larger clone is one nucleotide away. The V gene is TRBV12-3 or TRBV12-4, the J gene TRBJ1-3; no clear D. CDR3 length equals 14 residues. The CDR3 region has the DNA TGTGGCCAGTCCGTGGGGAGGTCTGGAAACACCATATATTTT. Its translation: CGQSVGRSGNTIYF.

At least ten counts were recorded for this clonotype. This rearrangement joins TRBV20-1 to TRBJ1-6, with D unclear. CDR1 and CDR2 (germline): DFQATT, SNEGSKA (reference sequence). The V gene lost 6 bases and the J gene lost 10 bases, with 10 bases spanning the gap. This CDR3 region has 11 residues. The CDR3 bases are TGCAGTGCCGGGGAGGGATCACCCCTCCACTTT. Its protein is CSAGEGSPLHF.

Details on this clonotype: One end of the junction fails to match germline, which may point to a read error. The chain has TRBV3-1 and TRBJ2-5, with 7 positions matching TRBD1. The CDR3 totals 14 residues. Germline loops: CDR1 LGHDT, CDR2 YNNKEL (reference sequence). In nucleotides, the CDR3 is TGTGCCAGCAGCGGCCGGGACAGACAAGAGGCCCAGTACTTC. It translates to CASSGRDRQEAQYF.

This clonotype showed up many times. The chain is built from TRBV15 and TRBJ2-7; 7 bases map to TRBD1. With 2 bases clipped from V and 7 bases from J, the junction kept 14 bases outside the gene matches. The CDR3 sequence is 16 residues long. Looked up from germline, CDR1 is LNHNV and CDR2 is YYDKDF (reference sequence). The CDR3 spells CATSRRLFRDSDEQYF. The CDR3 DNA is TGTGCCACCAGCAGACGTCTTTTCCGGGACAGTGATGAGCAGTACTTC.

This clonotype was counted many times. The chain joins TRBV20-1 to TRBJ1-5, with TRBD1 matching 8 bases. Germline V lookup: CDR1 DFQATT, CDR2 SNEGSKA (reference sequence). With 4 bases clipped from V and 5 bases from J, the junction kept 7 bases outside the gene matches. The CDR3 sequence is 14 residues long. The CDR3 coding sequence is TGCAGTGCTACCGACGGACAGGGTCATCAGCCCCAGCATTTT. Its protein is CSATDGQGHQPQHF.

On this clonotype itself: At one end, the junction sequence differs from germline, possibly due to a read error. The chain links TRBV10-3 to TRBJ2-5; no clear D. The germline V gene has CDR1 ENHRY and CDR2 SYGVKD. This CDR3 is built from 13 residues. CDR3 sequence reads: CASSLFGPRSQYF. CDR3 bases: TGTGCCAGCAGTTTATTTGGACCCCGTAGCCAGTACTTC.

This rearrangement joins TRBV2 to TRBJ2-7, with D possibly matching TRBD2 (5 bases). Germline V gene lookup returns CDR1 SNHLY and CDR2 FYNNEI. The CDR3 covers 15 residues. Deletions cut 6 bases from V and 0 bases from J, with 15 bases between. The CDR3 sequence: CASSPSRGHSYEQYF. DNA of the CDR3: TGTGCCAGCAGCCCCTCCCGAGGGCACTCCTACGAGCAGTACTTC.

This clonotype was observed a few times. This sequence joins TRBV6-1 and TRBJ2-7, with unresolved D. The CDR3 length is 14 residues. Deletions cut 2 bases from V and 4 bases from J, with 12 bases between. Germline CDR1 reads MNHNS; CDR2 reads SASEGT. The CDR3 region is CASSERLEFYEQYF. The CDR3 nucleotides read TGTGCCAGCAGTGAAAGGTTAGAGTTTTACGAGCAGTACTTC.

This clonotype came up a few times. V gene TRBV18 combines with J gene TRBJ1-2, with a tentative D call TRBD1 (5 bases). CDR3 length equals 14 residues. The germline V and J ends were trimmed by 5 bases and 3 bases, with 13 bases remaining between them. CDR1 and CDR2 from the germline V gene are KGHSH and LQKENI. This chain's CDR3 is CASSAQGSYYGYTF. The DNA of the CDR3 is TGTGCCAGCTCAGCCCAGGGATCTTACTATGGCTACACCTTC.

DNA of the CDR3: TGCGCCAGCAGCCAAGATCGGGGGCGAGGGGGCGAGAATTCACCCCTCCACTTT. Amino acids: CASSQDRGRGGENSPLHF. J is TRBJ1-6 and V is TRBV4-3, with 7 bases fitting TRBD1. V dropped 0 bases and J dropped 7; count of bases not matched to a gene: 12. CDR1 is LGHNA and CDR2 is YSLEER in the germline V gene. The CDR3 length is 18 residues.

The gene calls are TRBV27 and TRBJ2-7; 8 positions match TRBD1. Trimming took 5 bases from V and 0 from J; bases not matched to a gene: 6. The CDR3 extends over 15 amino acids. The germline V gene encodes CDR1 MNHEY and CDR2 SMNVEV (reference sequence). The CDR3 DNA follows: TGTGCCAGCAGTCCACAGGGGGAGATCTCCTACGAGCAGTACTTC. Amino acid sequence: CASSPQGEISYEQYF.

The table lists this clonotype with many counts. V usage is TRBV10-2 and J usage is TRBJ2-5; TRBD2 might be the D (6 bases). In germline, CDR1 is WSHSY, CDR2 SAAADI. V gave up 7 bases and J gave up 1 base, with 10 bases separating them. This CDR3 region has 13 residues. CDR3 residues: CASKGTFQETQYF. CDR3 bases: TGCGCCAGCAAGGGGACTTTCCAAGAGACCCAGTACTTC.

This clonotype occurred many times. This chain uses TRBV4-1 with TRBJ1-6, with D unresolved. V lost 0 bases and J lost 9, with 6 bases in between. Germline V gene data show CDR1 as MGHRA and CDR2 as YSYEKL. The length of the CDR3 is 13 residues. DNA for the CDR3: TGCGCCAGCAGCCAAGATAATGGTTCACCCCTCCACTTT. Translated, it gives CASSQDNGSPLHF.

This clonotype was counted ten times or more. CDR3 nucleotides: TGTGCCAGCCGGGACAGGGGGGGGTCCTACGAGCAGTACTTC. Residues: CASRDRGGSYEQYF. This chain links TRBV19 with TRBJ2-7, with TRBD1 identical over 11 bases. The CDR3 runs 14 residues. V shed 9 bases and J 1 base; nucleotides not matched to a gene: 5. CDR1 LNHDA and CDR2 SQIVND come from the germline V gene (reference sequence). The whole variable domain, remainder taken from reference TRBV19 and TRBJ2-7, is DGGITQSPKYLFRKEGQNVTLSCEQNLNHDAMYWYRQDPGQGLRLIYYSQIVNDFQKGDIAEGYSVSREKKESFPLTVTSAQKNPTAFYLCASRDRGGSYEQYFGPGTRLTVT.

This chain connects TRBV7-2 to TRBJ1-2, with TRBD1 matching over 9 bases. The V gene end was trimmed by 5 bases and the J gene end by 6 bases; junction bases not matched to a gene: 10. This CDR3 contains 15 residues. From germline, CDR1 is SGHTA and CDR2 FQGNSA. The chain's CDR3 is CASSRGRRDRDGYTF. The CDR3 nucleotides are TGTGCCAGCAGCCGAGGGAGAAGGGACAGGGATGGCTACACCTTC.

The chain employs TRBV25-1 and TRBJ1-6, with D hard to call. V lost 10 bases to trimming and J lost 9 bases, with 10 bases between them. This CDR3 comprises 11 residues. In germline, CDR1 is MGHDK, CDR2 SYGVNS. The CDR3 protein is CATRIGSPLHF. CDR3 bases: TGTGCCACCAGAATAGGTTCACCCCTCCACTTT.

This clonotype was detected many times. The CDR3 region has the DNA TGTGCCAGCAGCTCGGGAGGACGGTCTGGGATCTACGAGCAGTACTTC. Encoded protein: CASSSGGRSGIYEQYF. The chain is built from TRBV7-6 and TRBJ2-7, with TRBD2 matching over 7 bases. Germline V CDR1 and CDR2: SGHVS, FNYEAQ. Trimming at V came to 4 bases and at J to 3 bases, leaving 12 bases not matched to a gene. The CDR3 sequence is 16 residues long.

Comments on this clonotype: As the CDR3 is not closed by the conserved phenylalanine or tryptophan, this likely results from a read error. It is unclear where the CDR3 begins or ends on the DNA, so no DNA is shown, and the CDR3 is as TCRdb lists it. The CDR3 region is CASSIDRTT. The gene calls are TRBV7-2 and TRBJ2-7; the table's TRBD1 call for D was not verified on the DNA. From its first to its last residue, the CDR3 has 9 amino acids. CDR1 is SGHTA and CDR2 is FQGNSA in the germline V gene.

This clonotype has just a few counts. The CDR3 here is CASSQGAMTNEKLFF. CDR3 DNA sequence: TGTGCCAGCAGCCAAGGGGCGATGACTAATGAAAAACTGTTTTTT. V gene TRBV3-1 combines with J gene TRBJ1-4; D ambiguous. V gave up 1 base and J gave up 2 bases, with 8 bases separating them. CDR3 length: 15 amino acids. CDR1 and CDR2 from the germline V gene are LGHDT and YNNKEL (reference sequence).

The CDR3 nucleotides are TGTGCCACCAGCAGACAGGTGCCTAGCACAGATACGCAGTATTTT. Translating it yields CATSRQVPSTDTQYF. The chain combines TRBV15 with TRBJ2-3; unclear D gene. V was trimmed by 2 bases and J by 0 bases, leaving 9 bases between them. The CDR3 is 15 residues long. The germline gives CDR1 LNHNV, CDR2 YYDKDF (reference sequence). Using reference TRBV15 and TRBJ2-3 for the parts outside the CDR3, the full variable domain is DAMVIQNPRYQVTQFGKPVTLSCSQTLNHNVMYWYQQKSSQAPKLLFHYYDKDFNNEADTPDNFQSRRPNTSFCFLDIRSPGLGDTAMYLCATSRQVPSTDTQYFGPGTRLTVL.

The rearrangement links TRBV25-1 to TRBJ1-3; TRBD1 might be the D (5 bases). The V end lost 6 bases, the J end lost 0 bases, and 27 bases lay between the germline ends. The germline gives CDR1 MGHDK, CDR2 SYGVNS. The CDR3 covers 20 residues. The CDR3 region has the DNA TGTGCCAGCAGCTTGTTTGGCCGTTCACAAGGGGCGAACTCTGGAAACACCATATATTTT. Protein sequence: CASSLFGRSQGANSGNTIYF.

Only a few counts were recorded for this clonotype. The chain combines TRBV13 with TRBJ2-7, with TRBD1 identical over 12 bases. Germline V gene sequence: CDR1 PRHDT, CDR2 FYEKMQ (reference sequence). CDR3 size: 14 residues. V was pared by 5 bases and J by 6 bases, with 5 bases of the junction left unmatched. The CDR3 sequence: CASSTRDRGPEQYF. CDR3 coding DNA: TGTGCCAGCAGCACCCGGGACAGGGGGCCCGAGCAGTACTTC.

This clonotype was counted a few times. V usage is TRBV11-2 and J usage is TRBJ2-5, with a tentative D call TRBD2 (5 bases). This CDR3 region has 16 residues. Germline-derived CDR1 and CDR2 are SGHAT and FQNNGV. Between the trimmed V and J ends, which lost 5 bases and 2 bases, there was a span of 18 bases. The chain's CDR3 is CASSQDNWGVQETQYF. CDR3 DNA sequence: TGTGCCAGCAGCCAAGACAACTGGGGAGTTCAAGAGACCCAGTACTTC.

In regard to this clonotype: The junction departs from the called germline gene at one end, perhaps through a read error. The chain uses TRBV7-2 and TRBJ2-5, with 8 nucleotides matching TRBD2. Germline V gives CDR1 SGHTA, CDR2 FQGNSA. The CDR3 consists of 14 residues. CDR3 sequence reads: CASSQTGGAETQYF. The CDR3 DNA reads as TGCGCCAGCAGCCAAACCGGGGGGGCGGAGACCCAGTACTTC.

The chain links TRBV29-1 to TRBJ2-7; TRBD2 is a possible D gene (5 bases). V lost 6 bases, J lost 7 bases, and 16 bases lay in between. Germline loops: CDR1 SQVTM, CDR2 ANQGSEA. The CDR3 length is 12 residues. The CDR3 sequence is CSVATGIGEQYF. The CDR3 bases are TGCAGCGTCGCTACCGGGATAGGGGAGCAGTACTTC.

A word on this clonotype: A much more abundant neighbour one base away suggests this may be a read error. The CDR3 loop reads CTSSGRGVRETQYF. The CDR3 DNA reads as TGTACCAGCAGCGGGAGGGGGGTTAGGGAGACCCAGTACTTC. The chain is built from TRBV7-2 and TRBJ2-5; possible D gene TRBD2, 7 bases. V lost 5 bases to trimming and J lost 5 bases, with 15 bases between them. This CDR3 comprises 14 residues. Germline V gives CDR1 SGHTA, CDR2 FQGNSA.

A few counts support this clonotype. Since a much larger clone is just one base distant, this may be a read error. The rearrangement uses TRBV20-1 and TRBJ2-7, with D hard to call. This CDR3 spans 13 amino acids. V was cut by 5 bases and J by 0 bases, with 11 bases left in between. In germline, CDR1 is DFQATT, CDR2 SNEGSKA (reference sequence). The CDR3 DNA reads TGCAGTGCTCCCCGGGTCGGCTCCTACGAGCAGTACTTC. Its protein is CSAPRVGSYEQYF.

Ten or more counts support this clonotype. The rearrangement uses TRBV20-1 and TRBJ1-1; D is uncertain. Germline lookup yields CDR1 DFQATT and CDR2 SNEGSKA (reference sequence). This CDR3 is built from 12 residues. Between the trimmed V and J ends, which lost 6 bases and 5 bases, there was a span of 13 bases. CDR3 residues: CSATWTGTEAFF. The CDR3, as DNA: TGCAGTGCAACCTGGACCGGGACTGAAGCTTTCTTT.